Below, one TCR beta chain is given with its context. No antigen is known for it. The germline V gene encodes CDR1 SEHNR and CDR2 FQNEAQ (reference sequence). This CDR3 comprises 17 residues. Losses at the gene ends were 0 bases for V and 7 bases for J; bases not matched to a gene: 10. The data were obtained in a study of response to subunit inactivated influenza vaccine. Findings of the study overall: Every seasonal influenza vaccination brings in few new T cells, the authors suggested.

TCRdb analysed the RT-PCR reads with MiXCR anew, one entry per CDR3 protein. The data show about 190,000 distinct CDR3 sequences, roughly 14% seen once. The chain is built from TRBV7-9 and TRBJ2-2, with 8 bases fitting TRBD1. The sample consisted of CD8+ T cells sorted from PBMCs, taken about 5 days after vaccination. This clonotype was obtained from a man in his forties or fifties who received an inactivated influenza vaccine. Written as DNA, the CDR3 is TGTGCCAGCAGCTTAGCGCTTGGTTCAGGGGGCCACGGGGAGCTGTTTTTT. Residues: CASSLALGSGGHGELFF.